Presented here are 4 T cell receptor beta chains from one specimen sequenced in a study of T cells in Graves' hyperthyroidism and ophthalmopathy. Amplified regions were TCR beta CDR3 sequences from RNA transcripts. Using the HTBI primer set, a first-round RT-PCR was run on the TCR CDR3. Using its own MiXCR run on the multiplex PCR reads, TCRdb lists one record per CDR3 protein. The repertoire consists of about 480,000 distinct CDR3 sequences, with around an eighth occurring once and the leading ten covering around a sixth. What was sequenced was blood. The receptors originated from a young woman with Graves' hyperthyroidism.

The chain links TRBV7-9 to TRBJ2-7, with D perhaps matching TRBD1 (6 bases). V lost 5 bases and J lost 1, with 21 bases in between. Germline V gene sequence: CDR1 SEHNR, CDR2 FQNEAQ (reference sequence). The CDR3 is 17 residues long. The CDR3 DNA is TGTGCCAGCAGCCCTCCGGGATGGGGGCCTAGTTCCTACGAGCAGTACGTC. This codes for CASSPPGWGPSSYEQYV.

This clonotype was seen a few times. The chain joins TRBV6-5 to TRBJ2-1; D ambiguous. Per germline, CDR1 MNHEY and CDR2 SVGAGI. The CDR3 totals 13 residues. Trimming removed 1 base from V and 8 bases from J, with 9 bases in between. The CDR3 sequence is CASSYLSAHEQFF. The CDR3 DNA is TGTGCCAGCAGTTACTTGAGTGCACATGAGCAGTTCTTC.

This clonotype was counted ten times or more. The CDR3 bases are TGTGCCACCAGTGATTCGGGACCGTCAGAGACCCAGTACTTC. Translation: CATSDSGPSETQYF. The J gene is TRBJ2-5, the V gene TRBV24-1; the D call may be TRBD1 or TRBD2 (5 bases each). Germline assignment: CDR1 KGHDR and CDR2 SFDVKD. V lost 2 bases, J lost 4 bases, and 10 bases lay in between. This CDR3 comprises 14 residues.

This clonotype was seen many times. This chain connects TRBV30 to TRBJ2-1, with TRBD1 as a possible D gene (5 bases). V was clipped by 3 bases and J by 3 bases, with 12 bases between them. This CDR3 comprises 14 residues. Germline lookup yields CDR1 GTSNPN and CDR2 SVGIG (reference sequence). This CDR3 is CAWSPRQRYNEQFF. CDR3 nucleotides: TGTGCCTGGAGCCCGAGACAGCGCTACAATGAGCAGTTCTTC. The full variable domain, its missing parts supplied by reference TRBV30 and TRBJ2-1, is SQTIHQWPATLVQPVGSPLSLECTVEGTSNPNLYWYRQAAGRGLQLLFYSVGIGQISSEVPQNLSASRPQDRQFILSSKKLLLSDSGFYLCAWSPRQRYNEQFFGPGTRLTVL.